The 24 T cell receptor beta chains below were found in one sample sequenced in a study of T cell repertoires in cytomegalovirus infection. Using its own MiXCR run on the reads, TCRdb lists one record per CDR3 protein. The sample lists nearly 650,000 distinct CDR3 sequences, approximately 25% seen once, with less than 9.5% in the top ten. Sequencing input: CD8+ T cells from PBMCs. The receptor set was obtained from a human donor in good health (CMV status not recorded). Some clones in this sample may be carry-over from other donors' samples.

The genes are TRBV29-1 and TRBJ2-2; D unresolved. The CDR3 runs 14 residues. Germline lookup yields CDR1 SQVTM and CDR2 ANQGSEA. The V gene lost 1 base and the J gene lost 2 bases, with 8 bases spanning the gap. For the CDR3, the DNA is TGCAGCGTTGAAGGACTCGAAAACACCGGGGAGCTGTTTTTT. Protein: CSVEGLENTGELFF.

As to this clonotype: No conserved phenylalanine or tryptophan ends this CDR3, so it is likely a read error. The V gene is TRBV28, the J gene TRBJ2-1, with D uncertain. CDR1 MDHEN and CDR2 SYDVKM come from the germline V gene. There are 13 residues in the CDR3. Trimming pared 2 bases from V and 4 bases from J, leaving 6 bases between. The DNA of the CDR3 is TGTGCCAGCAGTTTAGAAGGGTACAATGAGCAGTTCTGC. Its translation: CASSLEGYNEQFC.

This clonotype was detected only a few times. One end of the junction varies from germline; a read error may be responsible. The chain combines TRBV28 with TRBJ2-1, with 10 bases that match TRBD2. The germline CDR1 and CDR2 sequences are MDHEN and SYDVKM. The CDR3 is 17 amino acids. CDR3 sequence reads: CATKKGLAGDLGSEHFF. The CDR3, as DNA: TGTGCCACCAAAAAAGGGCTAGCGGGGGACCTAGGGTCTGAGCACTTCTTC.

The rearrangement uses TRBV28 and TRBJ1-5; no clear D. V gave up 3 bases and J gave up 4 bases, with 13 bases separating them. Per the germline V gene, CDR1 is MDHEN and CDR2 is SYDVKM. The CDR3 is made up of 15 amino acids. The CDR3 loop reads CASSLPRQLNQPQHF. The CDR3 coding sequence is TGTGCCAGCAGTTTGCCCCGGCAGCTGAATCAGCCCCAGCATTTT.

With regard to this clonotype: One end of the junction fails to match germline, which may point to a read error. The chain uses TRBV7-6 and TRBJ2-1; tentatively, D is TRBD2 (5 bases). CDR1 and CDR2 from the germline V gene are SGHVS and FNYEAQ. The CDR3 loop spans 13 amino acids. The CDR3 DNA reads TGTGTCAGCAGCCCCGGGGATTACAATGAGCAGTTCTTC. Translating it yields CVSSPGDYNEQFF.

This sequence joins TRBV20-1 and TRBJ2-3, with D perhaps matching TRBD2 (6 bases). The CDR3 runs to 12 residues. The V and J ends lost 5 bases and 2 bases respectively, with 8 bases between them. CDR1 is DFQATT and CDR2 is SNEGSKA in the germline V gene (reference sequence). The CDR3 sequence is CSAWDFTDTQYF. The CDR3 region has the DNA TGCAGTGCTTGGGACTTCACAGATACGCAGTATTTT.

This clonotype showed up many times. The CDR3 sequence is CASSPGGRTVMNTEAFF. For the CDR3, the DNA is TGTGCCAGCAGCCCTGGGGGCAGGACCGTTATGAACACTGAAGCTTTCTTT. V usage is TRBV7-9 and J usage is TRBJ1-1; tentative D call: TRBD1 (6 bases). Deletions cut 5 bases from V and 0 bases from J, with 19 bases between. Germline lookup yields CDR1 SEHNR and CDR2 FQNEAQ (reference sequence). CDR3 length equals 17 residues.

This clonotype was counted many times. The chain recombines TRBV7-2 with TRBJ1-6; 7 nucleotides match TRBD1. The CDR3 runs to 20 residues. Germline V lookup: CDR1 SGHTA, CDR2 FQGNSA. V lost 2 bases, J lost 7 bases, and 20 bases stayed unmatched. The CDR3 coding sequence is TGTGCCAGCAGCTTAAATATCGCGTTGGCAGGGGGATACCAAAATTCACCCCTCCACTTT. Its protein is CASSLNIALAGGYQNSPLHF. Variable domain in full (rest from reference TRBV7-2 and TRBJ1-6): GAGVSQSPSNKVTEKGKDVELRCDPISGHTALYWYRQSLGQGLEFLIYFQGNSAPDKSGLPSDRFSAERTGGSVSTLTIQRTQQEDSAVYLCASSLNIALAGGYQNSPLHFGNGTRLTVT.

This rearrangement joins TRBV12-5 to TRBJ2-5; the D gene is possibly TRBD2 (6 bases). This CDR3 has 15 amino acids. The V and J ends lost 3 bases and 3 bases respectively, with 14 bases between them. In germline, CDR1 is LGHNT, CDR2 FRNRAP. Written as DNA, the CDR3 is TGTGCTAGTGGTTTTTGGGCGGGGAGCGAAGAGACCCAGTACTTC. Translating it yields CASGFWAGSEETQYF.

This clonotype turned up a few times. The rearrangement uses TRBV20-1 and TRBJ1-6; 9 nucleotides align to TRBD1. V was clipped by 6 bases and J by 5 bases; unmatched bases: 5. The CDR3 length is 14 residues. Germline CDR1 reads DFQATT; CDR2 reads SNEGSKA (reference sequence). The CDR3 sequence: CSARRDRDNSPLHF. The CDR3 bases are TGCAGTGCCCGACGGGACAGGGATAATTCACCCCTCCACTTT.

The rearrangement joins TRBV7-9 to TRBJ2-5; D possibly corresponds to TRBD1 (6 bases). Germline values: CDR1 SEHNR, CDR2 FQNEAQ (reference sequence). The CDR3 runs to 13 residues. Deletions cut 6 bases from V and 3 bases from J, with 11 bases between. CDR3 amino acids: CASRPTGKETQYF. DNA for the CDR3: TGTGCCAGCAGGCCTACAGGGAAAGAGACCCAGTACTTC.

This clonotype was seen a few times. This chain links TRBV6-2 or TRBV6-3 with TRBJ2-1, with D tentatively TRBD1 or TRBD2 (5 bases each). The CDR3 spans 15 residues. Germline values: CDR1 MNHEY, CDR2 SVGEGT. The V end was cut by 5 bases, the J end by 2 bases, with 13 bases between. This CDR3 is CASSILGTAYNEQFF. The CDR3 nucleotides are TGTGCCAGCAGTATCCTCGGGACGGCCTACAATGAGCAGTTCTTC.

This clonotype was picked up a small number of times. V gene TRBV7-6 combines with J gene TRBJ2-5, with D unresolved. From germline, CDR1 is SGHVS and CDR2 FNYEAQ. There are 15 residues in the CDR3. The V gene lost 1 base and the J gene lost 5 bases, with 14 bases spanning the gap. In nucleotides, the CDR3 is TGTGCCAGCAGCTTAGAGACGGACCCGCTGGAGACCCAGTACTTC. Encoded protein: CASSLETDPLETQYF.

The table lists this clonotype with a few counts. The chain combines TRBV6-6 with TRBJ1-5; no clear D gene. The CDR3 has 12 amino acids. V lost 2 bases to trimming and J lost 6 bases, with 5 bases between them. Germline values: CDR1 MNHNY, CDR2 SVGAGI (reference sequence). CDR3 protein: CASSYGSQPQHF. For the CDR3, the DNA is TGTGCCAGCAGTTACGGCTCTCAGCCCCAGCATTTT.

This clonotype was counted ten times or more. The gene calls are TRBV7-2 and TRBJ2-7; no firm D call. Germline V CDR1 and CDR2: SGHTA, FQGNSA. This CDR3 has 15 residues. V lost 1 base to trimming and J lost 0 bases, with 10 bases between them. CDR3 loop: CASSLVAESSYEQYV. The CDR3 nucleotides read TGTGCCAGCAGCTTAGTGGCTGAGAGCTCCTACGAGCAGTACGTC.

The table lists this clonotype with many counts. The CDR3 coding sequence is TGTGCCAGCAGCTTAAGGACAGGGGATCACCAAGAGACCCAGTACTTC. It codes for CASSLRTGDHQETQYF. The chain combines TRBV7-9 with TRBJ2-5; 9 nucleotides match TRBD1. This CDR3 region has 16 residues. The junction had 4 bases not matched to a gene; V was cut back by 2 bases and J by 0 bases. Per germline, CDR1 SEHNR and CDR2 FQNEAQ (reference sequence).

This clonotype has a count of ten or more. This chain links TRBV12-3 or TRBV12-4 with TRBJ2-3; 7 nucleotides agree with TRBD2. Trimming at V came to 5 bases and at J to 6 bases, leaving 8 bases not matched to a gene. This CDR3 has 14 residues. The CDR3 loop reads CASSTRLAGDTQYF. CDR3 nucleotides: TGTGCCAGCAGTACCCGACTAGCAGGCGATACGCAGTATTTT.

This clonotype has only a few counts. The chain couples TRBV28 to TRBJ2-1, with 9 bases fitting TRBD1. This CDR3 has 14 amino acids. CDR1 MDHEN and CDR2 SYDVKM come from the germline V gene. Unmatched junction bases numbered 7, after V lost 8 bases and J lost 5 bases. The CDR3 is CASRRDRDNNEQFF. In nucleotides, the CDR3 is TGTGCCAGCCGCCGGGACAGGGACAACAATGAGCAGTTCTTC. Full variable domain (missing parts from reference TRBV28 and TRBJ2-1): DVKVTQSSRYLVKRTGEKVFLECVQDMDHENMFWYRQDPGLGLRLIYFSYDVKMKEKGDIPEGYSVSREKKERFSLILESASTNQTSMYLCASRRDRDNNEQFFGPGTRLTVL.

This clonotype was found a few times. The J gene is TRBJ2-7, the V gene TRBV2, with D possibly TRBD2 on 6 matching bases. The CDR3 length is 12 residues. Trimming left V 7 bases short and J 4 bases short, with 11 bases between. Germline V lookup: CDR1 SNHLY, CDR2 FYNNEI. CDR3 nucleotide sequence: TGTGCCAGCACTGCGGGAACTTACGAGCAGTACGTC. Amino acid sequence: CASTAGTYEQYV.

This clonotype was observed a few times. This chain joins TRBV6-2 or TRBV6-3 and TRBJ1-2, with D possibly matching TRBD1 (6 bases). V lost 6 bases and J lost 4, with 12 bases in between. Germline CDR1 is MNHEY and CDR2 is SVGEGT. This CDR3 has 13 residues. The CDR3, as DNA: TGTGCCAGCAGCTACGGACAGATCTATGGCTACACCTTC. Translation gives CASSYGQIYGYTF.

In nucleotides, the CDR3 is TGTGCCAGCAGGGGCGGAGCGCCTCGGCAGTACTTC. It specifies CASRGGAPRQYF. The chain recombines TRBV28 with TRBJ2-5, with unresolved D. Deletions cut 6 bases from V and 11 bases from J, with 16 bases between. The CDR3 consists of 12 residues. Germline loops: CDR1 MDHEN, CDR2 SYDVKM.

The CDR3 DNA sequence: TGTGCCAGCAGCTTGGGACAGGGGGGAATTGAACCCTACAATGAGCAGTTCTTC. As protein: CASSLGQGGIEPYNEQFF. This sequence joins TRBV5-4 and TRBJ2-1; TRBD1 matches 9 bases. The CDR3 is 18 amino acids. J lost 2 bases, V lost 0 bases, and 9 bases had no gene match. In germline, CDR1 is SGHNT, CDR2 YYREEE (reference sequence).

This clonotype was detected many times. The V gene is TRBV7-8, the J gene TRBJ1-4; D not certain. The germline V gene has CDR1 SGHVS and CDR2 FQNEAQ. This CDR3 has 14 amino acids. Trimming took off 5 bases at V and 7 bases at J, with 14 bases between the two ends. The CDR3 DNA reads TGTGCCAGCAGCACCCGTGGGGAGGGTGAAAAACTGTTTTTT. Amino acid sequence: CASSTRGEGEKLFF.

In this sample, this clonotype turned up once. One base away lies a much larger clone, so this may be a sequencing read error. This chain uses TRBV7-9 with TRBJ1-1, with 7 bases identical to TRBD1. Germline assignment: CDR1 SEHNR and CDR2 FQNEAQ (reference sequence). This CDR3 contains 14 residues. CDR3 residues: CVSSLGQGGAEAFF. CDR3 nucleotides: TGTGTCAGCAGCTTAGGGCAGGGGGGCGCTGAAGCTTTCTTT. The variable domain in full, with the rest retrieved from reference TRBV7-9 and TRBJ1-1, is DTGVSQNPRHKITKRGQNVTFRCDPISEHNRLYWYRQTLGQGPEFLTYFQNEAQLEKSRLLSDRFSAERPKGSFSTLEIQRTEQGDSAMYLCVSSLGQGGAEAFFGQGTRLTVV.